A selection of T cell receptor beta chains follows, all from one sample in a study of blood T cell repertoires in COVID-19. Measured with immunoSEQ multiplex PCR; TCRdb has only the in-frame clones, and not every one. The sample has approximately 300,000 clones, 92% seen once. The source material was PBMCs or T cells enriched from blood (not recorded which). These receptors all stem from a woman in her 30s who had recovered from COVID-19. The CDR3 runs from the conserved cysteine through the conserved F or W. The order of the fields is D gene, clone size, V gene, J gene, CDR3 DNA, CDR3 protein. D genes are given only for firm matches. The listing skips clone size in some rows; elsewhere it reads once, few, many or a size class.

.	.	TRBV28	TRBJ1-1	TGTGCCAGCAGTTTGGGGGGGCCGGGTAGCACTGAAGCTTTCTTT	CASSLGGPGSTEAFF
.	.	TRBV7-9	TRBJ2-5	TGTGCCAGCAGCCAACAGGGTTGGGAGACCCAGTACTTC	CASSQQGWETQYF
.	.	TRBV4-2	TRBJ1-1	TGTGCCAGCAGCCGCCACTCAGCAACTATGAACACTGAAGCTTTCTTT	CASSRHSATMNTEAFF
TRBD2	.	TRBV4-3	TRBJ2-1	TGCGCCAGCAGCCAAGATCTGACTAGCGGGGGGGACAATGAGCAGTTCTTC	CASSQDLTSGGDNEQFF
TRBD1	.	TRBV28	TRBJ1-5	TGTGCCAGCAGTCCCGGGACAGACAATCAGCCCCAGCATTTT	CASSPGTDNQPQHF
.	.	TRBV7-2	TRBJ2-7	TGTGCCAGCAGCTTAGTACTGGGGGCGGGCTACGAGCAGTACTTC	CASSLVLGAGYEQYF
.	few	TRBV18	TRBJ1-5	TGTGCCAGCTCACCACCACAGGATAGCAATCAGCCCCAGCATTTT	CASSPPQDSNQPQHF
TRBD1	.	TRBV7-9	TRBJ1-2	TGTGCCAGCAGCGTAGACAGGGTGAGAGGCTACACCTTC	CASSVDRVRGYTF
TRBD2	.	TRBV28	TRBJ2-3	TGTGCCAGCAGTCCTTGGGGTAGCGGGATAGGGGATACGCAGTATTTT	CASSPWGSGIGDTQYF
TRBD1	.	TRBV5-4	TRBJ2-6	TGTGCCAGCAGCCCCGGGACAGGGAGCTCTGGGGCCAACGTCCTGACTTTC	CASSPGTGSSGANVLTF
.	.	TRBV19	TRBJ2-1	TGTGCCAGTAGTATAGATCAGCGGTCCTACAATGAGCAGTTCTTC	CASSIDQRSYNEQFF
.	once	TRBV2	TRBJ1-1	TGTGCCAGCCGGGGAGGGGCTAGATTGAACACTGAAGCTTTCTTT	CASRGGARLNTEAFF
TRBD1	.	TRBV18	TRBJ1-2	TGTGCCAGCTCACTAGGACAGGGGGCGGATGGCTACACCTTC	CASSLGQGADGYTF
TRBD1	.	TRBV6-5	TRBJ2-5	TGTGCCAGCAGTTACCGGGGACAGGGGGGGGAGACCCAGTACTTC	CASSYRGQGGETQYF
.	.	TRBV6-4	TRBJ1-2	TGTGCCAGCAGTGACTCGACCGAGGGCTATGGCTACACCTTC	CASSDSTEGYGYTF
TRBD2	once	TRBV20-1	TRBJ2-7	TGCAGTGCTAGTCGGTCTAGCGGGGCCTACGAGCAGTACTTC	CSASRSSGAYEQYF
.	.	TRBV19	TRBJ1-2	TGTGCCAGTAGTATAGAGGCAGGGGTAGGACGGATTGATGGCTACACCTTC	CASSIEAGVGRIDGYTF
.	once	TRBV10-3	TRBJ2-1	TGTGCCATCAGTGAACGAGCGGACAGCTCCTACAATGAGCAGTTCTTC	CAISERADSSYNEQFF
TRBD2	.	TRBV3-1/TRBV3-2	TRBJ2-5	TGTGCCAGCAGCCAAGAGAGACTAGCGGTGCAAGAGACCCAGTACTTC	CASSQERLAVQETQYF
.	.	TRBV5-5	TRBJ2-3	TGTGCCAGCAGCTTCCTGTCTAGCACAGATACGCAGTATTTT	CASSFLSSTDTQYF
.	.	TRBV28	TRBJ1-5	TGTGCCAGCACCAGACAGTATAGCAATCAGCCCCAGCATTTT	CASTRQYSNQPQHF
.	.	TRBV10-2	TRBJ2-5	TGCGCCAGCAGTGAGTCGTGGTTAGGGGGGGCGTTCCAAGAGACCCAGTACTTC	CASSESWLGGAFQETQYF
.	.	TRBV2	TRBJ2-3	TGTGCCAGCAGTCCTGGCGGAATCACAGATACGCAGTATTTT	CASSPGGITDTQYF
TRBD1	.	TRBV7-2	TRBJ2-1	TGTGCCAGCAGCCCAAGACAGGGGTGGTATGAGCAGTTCTTC	CASSPRQGWYEQFF
.	once	TRBV15	TRBJ1-6	TGTGCCACCAGCAACGGGAATTCACCCCTCCACTTT	CATSNGNSPLHF
TRBD1	.	TRBV28	TRBJ1-4	TGTGCCAGCAGCTCCTATACAGGGGGCGCATATGAAAAACTGTTTTTT	CASSSYTGGAYEKLFF
TRBD1	.	TRBV5-1	TRBJ1-1	TGCGCCAGCAGCTCCGGATCGACAGGGAAGAACACTGAAGCTTTCTTT	CASSSGSTGKNTEAFF
.	.	TRBV29-1	TRBJ1-1	TGCAGCGGCGGGGATTCTGCTGAAGCTTTCTTT	CSGGDSAEAFF
.	.	TRBV27	TRBJ1-5	TGTGCCAGCAGTCCATCTTCAGGGAATCAGCCCCAGCATTTT	CASSPSSGNQPQHF
TRBD1	.	TRBV12-3/TRBV12-4	TRBJ1-2	TGTGCCAGCAGTCCCGGGACAGGGGCTGGCTACACCTTC	CASSPGTGAGYTF
.	.	TRBV19	TRBJ1-2	TGTGCCAGTAGTATGGGCAGCCGCTCCGGGGAAGGCTACACCTTC	CASSMGSRSGEGYTF
TRBD1	.	TRBV6-5	TRBJ2-2	TGTGCCAGCACACAGGGGTCCGGGGAGCTGTTTTTT	CASTQGSGELFF
.	.	TRBV21-1	TRBJ2-5	TGTGCCAGCGCTTCGAGGGAACAAGAGACCCAGTACTTC	CASASREQETQYF
.	.	TRBV5-1	TRBJ1-4	TGCGCCAGCAGCTCAGATTCCTTTAATGAAAAACTGTTTTTT	CASSSDSFNEKLFF
TRBD1	.	TRBV10-3	TRBJ2-3	TGTGCCATTTCCCGGGACAGGGCGGAGGCAGATACGCAGTATTTT	CAISRDRAEADTQYF
TRBD1	.	TRBV12-5	TRBJ1-1	TGTGCTAGTGGTTACGGACAGGGGGCGAACACTGAAGCTTTCTTT	CASGYGQGANTEAFF
.	.	TRBV2	TRBJ1-2	TGTGCCAGCAGTGTAACAGGTCGCGGCTACACCTTC	CASSVTGRGYTF
.	.	TRBV5-4	TRBJ2-7	TGTGCCAGCAGCCCGGGAGCGACCTACGAGCAGTACTTC	CASSPGATYEQYF
TRBD1	.	TRBV5-8	TRBJ1-2	TGTGCCAGCAGCCGGACAGGCCCAACTGTACACTACACCTTC	CASSRTGPTVHYTF
TRBD2	.	TRBV11-3	TRBJ2-1	TGTGCCAGCAGCTTGGGACTAGCGTACAATGAGCAGTTCTTC	CASSLGLAYNEQFF
TRBD1	.	TRBV6-5	TRBJ1-2	TGTGCCAGCAGTCAGGACAGGGGGAGTCCCTATGGCTACACCTTC	CASSQDRGSPYGYTF
.	.	TRBV5-1	TRBJ2-5	TGCGCCAGCAGCTTTCGAACAGGGCCTTTCGAGACCCAGTACTTC	CASSFRTGPFETQYF
TRBD2	.	TRBV20-1	TRBJ2-7	TGCAGTGCTAGTGGAGCAGGCCCTAGCGGGAGGGCGGGTGAGCAGTACTTC	CSASGAGPSGRAGEQYF
TRBD2	.	TRBV24-1	TRBJ2-1	TGTGCCACCAGTGATCCGGCTAGCGGGAGTCACAATGAGCAGTTCTTC	CATSDPASGSHNEQFF
.	.	TRBV2	TRBJ1-1	TGTGCCAGCAGTGAACAGGGACTCTTGAACACTGAAGCTTTCTTT	CASSEQGLLNTEAFF
.	.	TRBV28	TRBJ1-6	TGTGCCACTCGGGACAACGGCGTTGTACTCCACTTT	CATRDNGVVLHF
TRBD1	.	TRBV30	TRBJ1-6	TGTGCCTGGGGACAGGGGTTAGATAATTCACCCCTCCACTTT	CAWGQGLDNSPLHF